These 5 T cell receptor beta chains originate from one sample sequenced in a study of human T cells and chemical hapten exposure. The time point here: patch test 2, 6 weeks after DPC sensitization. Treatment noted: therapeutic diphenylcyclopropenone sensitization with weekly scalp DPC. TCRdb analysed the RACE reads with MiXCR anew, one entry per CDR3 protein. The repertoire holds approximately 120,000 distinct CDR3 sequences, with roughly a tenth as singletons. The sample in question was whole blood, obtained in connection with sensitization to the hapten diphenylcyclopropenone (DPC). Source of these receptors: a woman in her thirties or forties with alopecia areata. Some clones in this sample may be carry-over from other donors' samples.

CDR3 sequence reads: CASSQVPTTRSVKQPQHF. In DNA, the CDR3 is TGTGCCAGCAGCCAAGTTCCCACAACCCGTTCTGTCAAGCAGCCCCAGCATTTT. The chain has TRBV4-2 and TRBJ1-5; no definite D call. Trimming left V 1 base short and J 7 bases short, with 23 bases between. The germline gives CDR1 LGHNA, CDR2 YNFKEQ. The CDR3 consists of 18 residues.

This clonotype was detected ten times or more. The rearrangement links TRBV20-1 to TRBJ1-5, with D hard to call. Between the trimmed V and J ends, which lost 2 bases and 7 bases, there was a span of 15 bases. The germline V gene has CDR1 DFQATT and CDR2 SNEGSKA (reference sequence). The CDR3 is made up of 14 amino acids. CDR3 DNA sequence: TGCAGTGCTAGATTGTGGCAGGCGGGACAGCCCCAGCATTTT. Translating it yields CSARLWQAGQPQHF.

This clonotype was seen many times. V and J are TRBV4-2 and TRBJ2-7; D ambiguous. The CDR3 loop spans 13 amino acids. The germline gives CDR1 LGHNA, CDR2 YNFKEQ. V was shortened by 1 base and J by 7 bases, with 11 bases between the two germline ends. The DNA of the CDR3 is TGTGCCAGCAGCCAAGCTACGATTTTAGAGCAGTACTTC. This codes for CASSQATILEQYF.

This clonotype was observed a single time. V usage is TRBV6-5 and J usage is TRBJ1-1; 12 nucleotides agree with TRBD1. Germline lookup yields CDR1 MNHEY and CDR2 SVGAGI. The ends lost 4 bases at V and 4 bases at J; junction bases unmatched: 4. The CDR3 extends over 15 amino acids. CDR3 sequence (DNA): TGTGCCAGCAGTTCGGGACAGGGGGCGAGCACTGAAGCTTTCTTT. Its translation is CASSSGQGASTEAFF.

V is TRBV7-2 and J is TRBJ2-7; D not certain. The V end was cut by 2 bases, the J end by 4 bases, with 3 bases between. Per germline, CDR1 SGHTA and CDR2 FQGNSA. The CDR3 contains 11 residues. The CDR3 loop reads CASSLKYEQYF. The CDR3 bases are TGTGCCAGCAGCTTAAAATACGAGCAGTACTTC.